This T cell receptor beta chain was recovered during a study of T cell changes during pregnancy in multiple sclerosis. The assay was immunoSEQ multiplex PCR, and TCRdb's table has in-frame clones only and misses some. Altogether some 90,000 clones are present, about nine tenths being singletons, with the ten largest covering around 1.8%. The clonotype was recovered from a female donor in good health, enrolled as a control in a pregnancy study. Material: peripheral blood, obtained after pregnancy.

CDR3 residues: CASSVSTRGYTF. The CDR3 bases are TGTGCCAGCAGCGTATCCACGCGGGGCTACACCTTC. V and J are TRBV9 and TRBJ1-2, with D hard to call. The germline V and J ends were trimmed by 1 base and 8 bases, with 9 bases remaining between them. Germline values: CDR1 SGDLS, CDR2 YYNGEE. CDR3 length equals 12 residues.